The rows below give T cell receptor beta chains drawn from one sample of a study of T cell responses to AZD1222 COVID-19 vaccine. Sequenced by immunoSEQ multiplex PCR; TCRdb stores in-frame clones only, minus some. Found here are 100,000 to 150,000 clones, approximately 88% of them singletons; the top ten hold 5% to 6%. Material: peripheral blood, obtained on day 0 of AZD1222 vaccination. These receptor sequences come from an adult in good health. The CDR3 runs from the conserved cysteine through the conserved F or W. Each record gives: clone size, D gene, V gene, J gene, CDR3 protein, CDR3 DNA. A D gene is named only where the DNA matches it firmly. Only some rows state a clone size, as once, few, many or a class for expanded clones.

clone size: -
D gene: TRBD2
V gene: TRBV19
J gene: TRBJ2-3
CDR3 protein: CASSDGGRDTQYF
CDR3 DNA: TGTGCCAGTAGTGACGGGGGGAGAGATACGCAGTATTTT

clone size: -
D gene: -
V gene: TRBV6-1
J gene: TRBJ1-3
CDR3 protein: CASSEALPGWSGNTIYF
CDR3 DNA: TGTGCCAGCAGTGAAGCGCTTCCAGGGTGGTCCGGAAACACCATATATTTT

clone size: few
D gene: TRBD2
V gene: TRBV6-4
J gene: TRBJ2-3
CDR3 protein: CASSIIGGGSADTQYF
CDR3 DNA: TGTGCCAGCAGTATAATTGGCGGCGGGAGTGCAGATACGCAGTATTTT

clone size: -
D gene: TRBD1
V gene: TRBV2
J gene: TRBJ1-2
CDR3 protein: CASRRDRGEDGYTF
CDR3 DNA: TGTGCCAGCAGGAGGGACAGGGGAGAGGACGGCTACACCTTC

clone size: -
D gene: -
V gene: TRBV3-1/TRBV3-2
J gene: TRBJ1-3
CDR3 protein: CASSPDSTNTIYF
CDR3 DNA: TGTGCCAGCAGCCCTGACAGTACGAACACCATATATTTT

clone size: once
D gene: TRBD1
V gene: TRBV7-9
J gene: TRBJ1-2
CDR3 protein: CASSSRQGEGYTF
CDR3 DNA: TGTGCCAGCAGCTCCCGACAGGGAGAGGGCTACACCTTC

clone size: -
D gene: -
V gene: TRBV5-1
J gene: TRBJ2-1
CDR3 protein: CASSLAPVGTTYNEQFF
CDR3 DNA: TGCGCCAGCAGCTTGGCCCCCGTCGGGACAACCTACAATGAGCAGTTCTTC

clone size: -
D gene: TRBD1
V gene: TRBV9
J gene: TRBJ1-2
CDR3 protein: CASSVDRDGGGYTF
CDR3 DNA: TGTGCCAGCAGCGTGGACAGGGACGGCGGTGGCTACACCTTC

clone size: -
D gene: -
V gene: TRBV30
J gene: TRBJ1-6
CDR3 protein: CAWSADSIGSPLHF
CDR3 DNA: TGTGCCTGGAGTGCGGACAGCATCGGTTCACCCCTCCACTTT

clone size: -
D gene: -
V gene: TRBV18
J gene: TRBJ2-2
CDR3 protein: CASSPLGSNTGELFF
CDR3 DNA: TGTGCCAGCTCACCGCTCGGATCCAACACCGGGGAGCTGTTTTTT

clone size: -
D gene: TRBD1
V gene: TRBV30
J gene: TRBJ1-2
CDR3 protein: CAWSRGWTGPDYGYTF
CDR3 DNA: TGTGCCTGGAGTAGGGGATGGACAGGGCCGGACTATGGCTACACCTTC

clone size: -
D gene: -
V gene: TRBV11-2
J gene: TRBJ1-5
CDR3 protein: CATFGAAGGQPQHF
CDR3 DNA: TGTGCCACCTTCGGGGCAGCCGGGGGTCAGCCCCAGCATTTT

clone size: -
D gene: TRBD1
V gene: TRBV5-1
J gene: TRBJ2-7
CDR3 protein: CASSEQGLSYEQYF
CDR3 DNA: TGCGCCAGCAGCGAACAGGGGCTCTCCTACGAGCAGTACTTC

clone size: once
D gene: TRBD2
V gene: TRBV5-4
J gene: TRBJ2-7
CDR3 protein: CASSSPQRGRDEQYF
CDR3 DNA: TGTGCCAGCAGCTCCCCCCAGCGGGGGAGGGACGAGCAGTACTTC

clone size: -
D gene: -
V gene: TRBV2
J gene: TRBJ2-2
CDR3 protein: CASSPGTTTGELFF
CDR3 DNA: TGTGCCAGCAGCCCCGGGACAACCACCGGGGAGCTGTTTTTT

clone size: -
D gene: -
V gene: TRBV10-3
J gene: TRBJ1-5
CDR3 protein: CAISESRQPQHF
CDR3 DNA: TGTGCCATCAGTGAGTCGAGGCAGCCCCAGCATTTT

clone size: once
D gene: -
V gene: TRBV28
J gene: TRBJ1-5
CDR3 protein: CASSFPGPWGNQPQHF
CDR3 DNA: TGTGCCAGCAGTTTTCCTGGCCCTTGGGGCAATCAGCCCCAGCATTTT

clone size: -
D gene: -
V gene: TRBV5-1
J gene: TRBJ1-1
CDR3 protein: CASSLNSGSAEAFF
CDR3 DNA: TGCGCCAGCAGCTTGAACAGTGGGAGCGCTGAAGCTTTCTTT

clone size: -
D gene: -
V gene: TRBV13
J gene: TRBJ1-5
CDR3 protein: CASSLGSNQPQHF
CDR3 DNA: TGTGCCAGCAGCTTAGGTAGCAATCAGCCCCAGCATTTT

clone size: -
D gene: -
V gene: TRBV27
J gene: TRBJ2-5
CDR3 protein: CASRPGQGVETQYF
CDR3 DNA: TGTGCCAGCCGACCGGGACAAGGGGTGGAGACCCAGTACTTC

clone size: -
D gene: TRBD2
V gene: TRBV7-3
J gene: TRBJ2-2
CDR3 protein: CASSSGGTANTGELFF
CDR3 DNA: TGTGCCAGCAGCTCGGGGGGGACCGCGAACACCGGGGAGCTGTTTTTT

clone size: -
D gene: TRBD1
V gene: TRBV10-3
J gene: TRBJ1-1
CDR3 protein: CAISAGGQAMNTEAFF
CDR3 DNA: TGTGCCATCAGTGCCGGGGGACAGGCCATGAACACTGAAGCTTTCTTT

clone size: -
D gene: TRBD1
V gene: TRBV19
J gene: TRBJ2-2
CDR3 protein: CASSKDRGNTGELFF
CDR3 DNA: TGTGCCAGTAGTAAGGACAGGGGGAACACCGGGGAGCTGTTTTTT

clone size: -
D gene: -
V gene: TRBV18
J gene: TRBJ2-7
CDR3 protein: CASSSIQGEQYF
CDR3 DNA: TGTGCCAGCTCCTCCATTCAGGGGGAGCAGTACTTC

clone size: -
D gene: TRBD2
V gene: TRBV2
J gene: TRBJ2-1
CDR3 protein: CASSEVSGAYNEQFF
CDR3 DNA: TGTGCCAGCAGTGAAGTTAGCGGGGCCTACAATGAGCAGTTCTTC

clone size: -
D gene: -
V gene: TRBV6-5
J gene: TRBJ1-1
CDR3 protein: CASSHGPMNTEAFF
CDR3 DNA: TGTGCCAGCAGCCACGGCCCTATGAACACTGAAGCTTTCTTT

clone size: -
D gene: -
V gene: TRBV19
J gene: TRBJ1-5
CDR3 protein: CASSMGRDQPQHF
CDR3 DNA: TGTGCCAGTAGTATGGGTCGGGATCAGCCCCAGCATTTT

clone size: -
D gene: TRBD1
V gene: TRBV12-5
J gene: TRBJ2-2
CDR3 protein: CASGLWTGETGELFF
CDR3 DNA: TGTGCTAGTGGTTTGTGGACAGGGGAGACCGGGGAGCTGTTTTTT

clone size: -
D gene: TRBD1
V gene: TRBV5-1
J gene: TRBJ2-7
CDR3 protein: CASSLADGTVYEQYF
CDR3 DNA: TGCGCCAGCAGCTTGGCCGACGGGACAGTCTACGAGCAGTACTTC

clone size: -
D gene: -
V gene: TRBV18
J gene: TRBJ2-1
CDR3 protein: CASSVKQGDYNEQFF
CDR3 DNA: TGTGCCAGCTCCGTAAAACAGGGAGACTACAATGAGCAGTTCTTC

clone size: once
D gene: TRBD1
V gene: TRBV27
J gene: TRBJ1-2
CDR3 protein: CASSLNRDRRGGTYGYTF
CDR3 DNA: TGTGCCAGCAGTCTGAACCGGGACAGGAGGGGTGGTACCTATGGCTACACCTTC

clone size: -
D gene: -
V gene: TRBV2
J gene: TRBJ1-5
CDR3 protein: CASRAGLTGQPQHF
CDR3 DNA: TGTGCCAGCAGGGCAGGGTTGACGGGTCAGCCCCAGCATTTT

clone size: -
D gene: TRBD1
V gene: TRBV5-1
J gene: TRBJ2-5
CDR3 protein: CASSFNPGTGQETQYF
CDR3 DNA: TGCGCCAGCAGCTTCAATCCCGGGACAGGCCAAGAGACCCAGTACTTC

clone size: few
D gene: TRBD1
V gene: TRBV5-4
J gene: TRBJ1-2
CDR3 protein: CASWDSYGYTF
CDR3 DNA: TGTGCCAGCTGGGACAGCTATGGCTACACCTTC

clone size: -
D gene: TRBD1
V gene: TRBV9
J gene: TRBJ1-2
CDR3 protein: CASSVGGQGWYGYTF
CDR3 DNA: TGTGCCAGCAGCGTAGGGGGACAGGGGTGGTATGGCTACACCTTC

clone size: -
D gene: TRBD1
V gene: TRBV28
J gene: TRBJ2-1
CDR3 protein: CASSLSRAGGSNEQFF
CDR3 DNA: TGTGCCAGCAGTTTATCACGAGCAGGGGGCTCGAATGAGCAGTTCTTC

clone size: -
D gene: TRBD1
V gene: TRBV29-1
J gene: TRBJ1-1
CDR3 protein: CSVEDAGGTEAFF
CDR3 DNA: TGCAGCGTTGAAGATGCAGGGGGCACTGAAGCTTTCTTT

clone size: -
D gene: -
V gene: TRBV6-5
J gene: TRBJ1-1
CDR3 protein: CASSYSSSMNTEAFF
CDR3 DNA: TGTGCCAGCAGTTACTCTAGTAGTATGAACACTGAAGCTTTCTTT

clone size: -
D gene: -
V gene: TRBV27
J gene: TRBJ2-7
CDR3 protein: CASSLSRGAAYEQYF
CDR3 DNA: TGTGCCAGCAGTTTATCTCGCGGGGCAGCCTACGAGCAGTACTTC

clone size: -
D gene: -
V gene: TRBV5-5
J gene: TRBJ1-1
CDR3 protein: CASSPAGNTEAFF
CDR3 DNA: TGTGCCAGCAGCCCCGCGGGGAACACTGAAGCTTTCTTT

clone size: -
D gene: -
V gene: TRBV30
J gene: TRBJ1-3
CDR3 protein: CAGGTSGNTIYF
CDR3 DNA: TGTGCCGGGGGTACCTCTGGAAACACCATATATTTT

clone size: -
D gene: TRBD1
V gene: TRBV10-3
J gene: TRBJ1-1
CDR3 protein: CAIKLGTGTNTEAFF
CDR3 DNA: TGTGCCATCAAGCTGGGGACAGGGACGAACACTGAAGCTTTCTTT

clone size: -
D gene: -
V gene: TRBV7-2
J gene: TRBJ2-7
CDR3 protein: CASSQDYSYEQYF
CDR3 DNA: TGTGCCAGCAGCCAAGACTACTCCTACGAGCAGTACTTC